This T cell receptor beta chain was recovered during a study of blood T cell repertoires in COVID-19. In the study overall: Samples taken during acute and convalescent COVID-19 were collected in the United States, Italy and Spain. PBMCs, B-cell-depleted T cells, or T cells were the source of the cDNA or gDNA that made up the material.

Original analysis: Estimation of nucleated cell counts relied on the amplification of reference gene primers. Using immunoSEQ multiplex PCR, the repertoire was profiled, and TCRdb retains in-frame clones only, with some absent. From that table come the V and J calls and clone size; the DNA was used to work out D and trimming. This sample has about 160,000 clones, with roughly 80% found just once. The germline V gene has CDR1 SGHRS and CDR2 YFSETQ. After removal of 2 bases from V and 2 bases from J, the junction contained 3 bases not matched to a gene. CDR3 size: 14 residues. Sequenced input: peripheral blood. The J gene is TRBJ1-2, the V gene TRBV5-1, with 7 bases fitting TRBD1. The sequence derives from a woman older than 75 with acute or convalescent COVID-19. CDR3 amino acids: CASSFEGANYGYTF. In DNA form, the CDR3 reads TGCGCCAGCAGCTTCGAGGGGGCGAACTATGGCTACACCTTC.